One TCR beta chain is described in this entry. Antigen specificity is unknown. The data stem from a study of shared clonotypes between healthy human individuals. V lost 7 bases to trimming and J lost 4 bases, with 22 bases between them. The CDR3 totals 17 residues. Germline V gene lookup returns CDR1 MNHNS and CDR2 SASEGT. An assay was performed, and its level was deep. Data came from immunoSEQ multiplex PCR; TCRdb stores just in-frame clones and leaves some out. The sample carries 760,000 or so clones, about 97% recorded once. Study conclusions and caveats: Genetic and exposure-history diversity was limited by the small donor number. Some clonotypes were shared by all four sorted-subset donors, while others were not shared. The non-shared ones had lower generation probabilities than the shared ones.

Positively selected for CCR7, the CD45RO-negative cells used as naive CD8 cells excluded terminally differentiated effector memory CD45RA+ cells. This receptor was obtained from a man younger than 45 in good health. The sequenced sample was naive CD8+ T cells sorted from blood. The chain joins TRBV6-1 to TRBJ2-2; D is possibly TRBD2 (5 bases). CDR3: CASTQAALEGLTGELFF. The CDR3 nucleotides read TGTGCCAGCACTCAAGCGGCTCTCGAAGGTCTCACCGGGGAGCTGTTTTTT.